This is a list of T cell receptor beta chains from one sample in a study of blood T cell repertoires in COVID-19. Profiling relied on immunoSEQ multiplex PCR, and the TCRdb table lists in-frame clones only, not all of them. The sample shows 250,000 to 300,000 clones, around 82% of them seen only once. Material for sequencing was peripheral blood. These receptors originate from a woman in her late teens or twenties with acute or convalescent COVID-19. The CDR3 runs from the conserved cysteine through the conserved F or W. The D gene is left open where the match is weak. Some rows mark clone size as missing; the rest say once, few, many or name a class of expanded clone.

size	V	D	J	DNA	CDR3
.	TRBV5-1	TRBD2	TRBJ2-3	TGCGCCAGCAGCTTGGCCAAGTCTGCGGGAGGTCATGATACGCAGTATTTT	CASSLAKSAGGHDTQYF
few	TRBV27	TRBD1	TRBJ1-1	TGTGCCAGCCGGACAGGGGGCAGGGTCACTGAAGCTTTCTTT	CASRTGGRVTEAFF
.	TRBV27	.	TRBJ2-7	TGTGCCAGCAGTGTTACTAGCTACTACGAGCAGTACTTC	CASSVTSYYEQYF
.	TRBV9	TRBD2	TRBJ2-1	TGTGCCAGCAGCGTATCTAGCGGGGGGTACAATGAGCAGTTCTTC	CASSVSSGGYNEQFF
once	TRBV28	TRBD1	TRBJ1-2	TGTGCCAGCAGTACCACGACAGGGGCGTTCGGGGGCTACACCTTC	CASSTTTGAFGGYTF
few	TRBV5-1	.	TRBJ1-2	TGCGCCAGCAGCTCGAACCAACCGGGCCCCCCGGGGGACTATGGCTACACCTTC	CASSSNQPGPPGDYGYTF
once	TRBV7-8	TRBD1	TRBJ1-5	TGTGCCAGCAGCTCCGGACAGGTCAATCAGCCCCAGCATTTT	CASSSGQVNQPQHF
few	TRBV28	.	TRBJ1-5	TGTGCCCTCTCAGGAACAGGGTTTCAGCCCCAGCATTTT	CALSGTGFQPQHF
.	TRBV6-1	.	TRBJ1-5	TGTGCCAGCAGTGATGACAGATATAGCAATCAGCCCCAGCATTTT	CASSDDRYSNQPQHF
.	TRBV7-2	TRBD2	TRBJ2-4	TGTGCCAGCAGCTTACCCACTAGCGGGAGGAATCGGGGCAAAAACATTCAGTACTTC	CASSLPTSGRNRGKNIQYF
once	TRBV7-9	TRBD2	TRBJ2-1	TGTGCCAGCAGCCCCCGCGGCGGGAGCTCCTACAATGAGCAGTTCTTC	CASSPRGGSSYNEQFF
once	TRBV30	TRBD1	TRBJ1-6	TGTGCCTCGACAGGGAGCTCCTATAATTCACCCCTCCACTTT	CASTGSSYNSPLHF
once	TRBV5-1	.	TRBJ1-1	TGCGCCAGCAGCTTGCAAGCCCCAACGAACACTGAAGCTTTCTTT	CASSLQAPTNTEAFF